One and the same sample provided the 9 T cell receptor beta chains below, sequenced in a study of CD8 T cells in Susac syndrome. Random hexamers were used to reverse transcribe 0.5 to 1 ug of RNA. TCRdb called the immunoSEQ multiplex PCR reads again in MiXCR, with one record for every CDR3 protein. The sample consists of 150,000 to 160,000 distinct CDR3 sequences, just under 97% of them appearing once. The sequencing sample was made of CD8+ T cells from PBMCs. The origin of the receptors is a human donor with multiple sclerosis.

The chain is built from TRBV12-5 and TRBJ2-7, with D possibly matching TRBD2 (6 bases). The CDR3 length is 12 residues. Trimming took off 4 bases at V and 7 bases at J, with 11 bases between the two ends. CDR1 is LGHNT and CDR2 is FRNRAP in the germline V gene. CDR3 protein: CASGSLRGEQYF. DNA for the CDR3: TGTGCTAGTGGTTCCCTCCGGGGGGAGCAGTACTTC.

V is TRBV5-6 and J is TRBJ1-5; D gene uncertain. V lost 0 bases to trimming and J lost 1 base, with 5 bases between them. CDR3 length: 14 amino acids. CDR1 is SGHDT, CDR2 YYEEEE, per germline. The CDR3 sequence is CASSLASSNQPQHF. The CDR3 DNA is TGTGCCAGCAGCTTGGCGTCCAGCAATCAGCCCCAGCATTTT.

The CDR3 DNA is TGTGCCAGCAGAACCCGGGACAGGGATTCGGGAGATACGCAGTATTTT. Encoded protein: CASRTRDRDSGDTQYF. V usage is TRBV12-3 or TRBV12-4 and J usage is TRBJ2-3; 9 bases line up with TRBD1. The CDR3 contains 16 residues. J gave up 5 bases and V 6 bases, and 12 bases lay outside the gene matches.

The chain employs TRBV9 and TRBJ2-7; TRBD2 aligns across 7 bases. There are 14 residues in the CDR3. The V gene's germline CDR1 is SGDLS and CDR2 YYNGEE. The junction had 6 bases not matched to a gene; V was cut back by 2 bases and J by 4 bases. CDR3 nucleotides: TGTGCCAGCAGCGTTGAAGCGGGGAGGTACGAGCAGTACTTC. It codes for CASSVEAGRYEQYF.

This clonotype was detected only once. J is TRBJ2-7 and V is TRBV19; D perhaps matches TRBD1 (6 bases). CDR1 is LNHDA and CDR2 is SQIVND in the germline V gene (reference sequence). The CDR3 length is 15 residues. V dropped 4 bases and J dropped 3 bases, with 16 bases sitting between them. CDR3 sequence reads: CASSSGAGANYEQYF. The CDR3 nucleotides read TGTGCCAGTAGTAGTGGGGCAGGGGCGAACTACGAGCAGTACTTC.

This clonotype turned up a few times. As DNA, the CDR3 is TGTGCCAGCCTTCAACGGGTTGAGACTTCACCCCTCCACTTT. Its protein product is CASLQRVETSPLHF. The chain recombines TRBV6-1 with TRBJ1-6, with unresolved D. The V gene lost 8 bases and the J gene lost 9 bases, with 17 bases spanning the gap. CDR3 size: 14 residues. The V gene's germline CDR1 is MNHNS and CDR2 SASEGT.

This clonotype appeared a single time. The gene calls are TRBV7-9 and TRBJ2-5, with 8 bases fitting TRBD1. Germline CDR1 and CDR2: SEHNR and FQNEAQ (reference sequence). This CDR3 has 12 amino acids. V lost 5 bases and J lost 7; bases outside the gene matches: 3. CDR3 bases: TGTGCCAGCAGCGACAGGGGAGGGACCCAGTACTTC. Translating gives CASSDRGGTQYF.

The genes are TRBV6-2 or TRBV6-3 and TRBJ2-7; 9 bases align to TRBD2. The CDR3 has 14 residues. Losses at the gene ends were 6 bases for V and 4 bases for J; bases not matched to a gene: 7. Per the germline V gene, CDR1 is MNHEY and CDR2 is SVGEGT. In DNA, the CDR3 is TGTGCCAGCAGCATAGCGGGGGTTAGTTACGAGCAGTACTTC. Translated, it gives CASSIAGVSYEQYF.

The chain recombines TRBV7-9 with TRBJ1-2, with TRBD1 matching 8 bases. The CDR3 sequence is 14 residues long. J gave up 8 bases and V 3 bases, and 8 bases lay outside the gene matches. CDR1 and CDR2 (germline): SEHNR, FQNEAQ (reference sequence). Written as DNA, the CDR3 is TGTGCCAGCAGCTTCGGACAGGGAATAGAGGGCTACACCTTC. Its protein is CASSFGQGIEGYTF.